There are a few counts of the clone carrying this T cell receptor (beta chain). This sample is part of a study of blood T cell repertoires in COVID-19. As for the study in general: Both acute and convalescent COVID-19 samples were obtained from the United States, Italy and Spain. PBMCs, B-cell-depleted T cells, or T cells were the source of the cDNA or gDNA that made up the material.

CDR1 is SEHNR, CDR2 FQNEAQ, per germline (reference sequence). This CDR3 has 15 residues. V gave up 0 bases and J gave up 8 bases, with 14 bases separating them. Per the original methods: Cell counts per sample came from amplifying reference gene primers. Only in-frame clones appear in the TCRdb table, and some are missing; sequencing was by immunoSEQ multiplex PCR. V and J calls and clone size are as listed in that table; D and trimming were resolved from the DNA. The repertoire holds about 240,000 clones, with around four fifths as singletons. V is TRBV7-9 and J is TRBJ1-3, with a possible D match to TRBD1 (5 bases). The sample consisted of peripheral blood. This TCR was recovered from a woman aged 70-85 years with acute or convalescent COVID-19. The CDR3 DNA is TGTGCCAGCAGCTTAGCTGGGAACTTAGGGGACACCATATATTTT. It encodes CASSLAGNLGDTIYF.